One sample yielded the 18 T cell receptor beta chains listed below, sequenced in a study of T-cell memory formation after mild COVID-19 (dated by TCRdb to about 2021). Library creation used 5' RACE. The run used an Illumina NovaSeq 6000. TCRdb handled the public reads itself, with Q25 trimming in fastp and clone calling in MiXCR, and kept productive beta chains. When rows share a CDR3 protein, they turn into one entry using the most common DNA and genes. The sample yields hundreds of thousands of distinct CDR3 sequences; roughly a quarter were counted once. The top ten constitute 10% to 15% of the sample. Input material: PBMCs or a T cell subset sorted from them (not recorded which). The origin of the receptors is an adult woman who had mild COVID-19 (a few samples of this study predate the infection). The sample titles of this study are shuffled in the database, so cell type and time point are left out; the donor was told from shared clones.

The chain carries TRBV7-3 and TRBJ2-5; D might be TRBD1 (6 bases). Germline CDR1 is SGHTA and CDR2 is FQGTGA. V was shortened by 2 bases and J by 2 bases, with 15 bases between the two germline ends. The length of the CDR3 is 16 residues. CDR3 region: CASSLGYRATQETQYF. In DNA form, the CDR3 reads TGTGCCAGCAGCTTAGGGTACAGGGCGACTCAAGAGACCCAGTACTTC.

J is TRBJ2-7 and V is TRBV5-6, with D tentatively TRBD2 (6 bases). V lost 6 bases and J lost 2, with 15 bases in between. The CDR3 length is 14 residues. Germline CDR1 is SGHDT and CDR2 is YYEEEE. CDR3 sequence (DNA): TGTGCCAGCACCCAGGAGGGCGATACCTACGAGCAGTACTTC. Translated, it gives CASTQEGDTYEQYF. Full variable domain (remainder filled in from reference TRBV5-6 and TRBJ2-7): DAGVTQSPTHLIKTRGQQVTLRCSPKSGHDTVSWYQQALGQGPQFIFQYYEEEERQRGNFPDRFSGHQFPNYSSELNVNALLLGDSALYLCASTQEGDTYEQYFGPGTRLTVT.

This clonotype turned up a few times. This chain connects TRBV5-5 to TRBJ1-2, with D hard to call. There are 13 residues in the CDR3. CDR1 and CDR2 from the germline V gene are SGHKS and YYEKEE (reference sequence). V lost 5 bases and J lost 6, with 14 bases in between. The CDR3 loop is CASSTGRGNGYTF. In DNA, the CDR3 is TGTGCCAGCAGTACCGGACGGGGAAATGGCTACACCTTC.

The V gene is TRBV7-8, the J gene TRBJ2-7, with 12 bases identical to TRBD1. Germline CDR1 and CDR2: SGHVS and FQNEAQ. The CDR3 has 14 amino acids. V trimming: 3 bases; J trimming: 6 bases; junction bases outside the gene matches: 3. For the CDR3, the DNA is TGTGCCAGCAGCTTGGGACAGGGGGCGATCGAGCAGTACTTC. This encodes CASSLGQGAIEQYF.

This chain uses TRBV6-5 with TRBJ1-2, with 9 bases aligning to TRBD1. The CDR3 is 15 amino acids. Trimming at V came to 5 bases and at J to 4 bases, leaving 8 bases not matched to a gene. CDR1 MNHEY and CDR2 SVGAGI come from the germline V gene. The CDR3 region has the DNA TGTGCCAGCAGTCAAACAGGGGGCTCGGGCTATGGCTACACCTTC. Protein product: CASSQTGGSGYGYTF.

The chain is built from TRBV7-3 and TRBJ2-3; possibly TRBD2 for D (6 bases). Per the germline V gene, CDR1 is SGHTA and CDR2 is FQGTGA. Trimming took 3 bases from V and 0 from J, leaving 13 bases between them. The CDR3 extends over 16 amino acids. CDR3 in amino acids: CASSFLAGTSTDTQYF. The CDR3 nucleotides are TGTGCCAGCAGCTTCTTGGCGGGAACGAGCACAGATACGCAGTATTTT.

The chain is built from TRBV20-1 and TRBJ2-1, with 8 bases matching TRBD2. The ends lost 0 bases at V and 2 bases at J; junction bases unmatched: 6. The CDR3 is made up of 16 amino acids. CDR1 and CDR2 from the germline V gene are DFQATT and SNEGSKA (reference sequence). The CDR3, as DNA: TGCAGTGCTAGAGAGTGGGAGGGACTAGCCTACAATGAGCAGTTCTTC. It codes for CSAREWEGLAYNEQFF.

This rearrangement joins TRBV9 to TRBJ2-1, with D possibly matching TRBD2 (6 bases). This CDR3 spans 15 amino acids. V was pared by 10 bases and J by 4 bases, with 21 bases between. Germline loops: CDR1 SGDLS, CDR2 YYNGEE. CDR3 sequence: CASSSEDQLYNEQFF. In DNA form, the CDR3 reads TGTGCCTCCTCTAGCGAAGACCAATTGTACAATGAGCAGTTCTTC.

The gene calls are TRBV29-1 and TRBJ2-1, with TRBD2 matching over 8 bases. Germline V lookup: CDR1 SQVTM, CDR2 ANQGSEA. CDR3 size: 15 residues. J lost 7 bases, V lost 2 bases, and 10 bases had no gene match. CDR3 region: CSVEKPAGAPNEQFF. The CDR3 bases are TGCAGCGTTGAAAAACCAGCGGGGGCCCCAAATGAGCAGTTCTTC.

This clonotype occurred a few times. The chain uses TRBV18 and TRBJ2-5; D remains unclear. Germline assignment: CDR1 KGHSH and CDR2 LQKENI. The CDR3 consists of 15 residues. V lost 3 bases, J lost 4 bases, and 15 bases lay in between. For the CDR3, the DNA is TGTGCCAGCTCACCCTCGACACGGTCGAGAGAGACCCAGTACTTC. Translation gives CASSPSTRSRETQYF.

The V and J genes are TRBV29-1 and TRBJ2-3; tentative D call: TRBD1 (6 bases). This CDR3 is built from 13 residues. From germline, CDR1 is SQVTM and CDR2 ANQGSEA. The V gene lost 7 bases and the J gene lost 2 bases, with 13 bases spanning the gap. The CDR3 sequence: CSARTEDTDTQYF. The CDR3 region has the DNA TGCAGCGCTAGGACAGAGGACACAGATACGCAGTATTTT.

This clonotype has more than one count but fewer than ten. The CDR3 sequence is CASSDVLRNTEAFF. The CDR3 DNA sequence: TGTGCCAGCAGCGATGTCCTCCGGAACACTGAAGCTTTCTTT. The rearrangement links TRBV9 to TRBJ1-1; D unresolved. The V end lost 3 bases, the J end lost 1 base, and 10 bases lay between the germline ends. From germline, CDR1 is SGDLS and CDR2 YYNGEE. The CDR3 consists of 14 residues.

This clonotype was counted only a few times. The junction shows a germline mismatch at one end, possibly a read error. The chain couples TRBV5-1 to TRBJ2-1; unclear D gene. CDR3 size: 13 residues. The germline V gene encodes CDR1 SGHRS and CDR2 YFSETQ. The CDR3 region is CASSRDRYNEQFF. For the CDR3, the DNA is TGTGCCAGCAGCCGCGACCGATACAATGAGCAGTTCTTC.

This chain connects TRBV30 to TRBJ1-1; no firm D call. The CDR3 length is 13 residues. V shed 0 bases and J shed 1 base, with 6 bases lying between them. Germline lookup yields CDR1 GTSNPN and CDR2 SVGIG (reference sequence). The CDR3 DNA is TGTGCCTGGAGTGTAGGCGGGAACACTGAAGCTTTCTTT. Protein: CAWSVGGNTEAFF.

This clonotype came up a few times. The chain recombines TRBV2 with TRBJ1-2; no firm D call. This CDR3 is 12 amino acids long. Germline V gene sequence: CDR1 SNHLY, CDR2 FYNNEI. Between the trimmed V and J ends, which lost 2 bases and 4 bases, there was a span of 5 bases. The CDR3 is CASSEQGYGYTF. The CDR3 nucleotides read TGTGCCAGCAGTGAACAAGGCTATGGCTACACCTTC.

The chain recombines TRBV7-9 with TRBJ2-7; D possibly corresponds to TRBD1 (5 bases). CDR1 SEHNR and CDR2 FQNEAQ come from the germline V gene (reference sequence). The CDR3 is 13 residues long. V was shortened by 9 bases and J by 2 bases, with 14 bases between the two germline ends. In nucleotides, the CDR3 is TGTGCCAGTGGCAGGGCCAATGCCTACGAGCAGTACTTC. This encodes CASGRANAYEQYF. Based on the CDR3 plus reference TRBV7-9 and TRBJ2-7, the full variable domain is DTGVSQNPRHKITKRGQNVTFRCDPISEHNRLYWYRQTLGQGPEFLTYFQNEAQLEKSRLLSDRFSAERPKGSFSTLEIQRTEQGDSAMYLCASGRANAYEQYFGPGTRLTVT.

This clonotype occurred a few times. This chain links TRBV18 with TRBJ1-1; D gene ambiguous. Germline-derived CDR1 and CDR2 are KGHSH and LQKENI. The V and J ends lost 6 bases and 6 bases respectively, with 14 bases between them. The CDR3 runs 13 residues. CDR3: CASSPMVEAEAFF. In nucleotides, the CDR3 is TGTGCCAGCTCCCCCATGGTTGAAGCTGAAGCTTTCTTT.

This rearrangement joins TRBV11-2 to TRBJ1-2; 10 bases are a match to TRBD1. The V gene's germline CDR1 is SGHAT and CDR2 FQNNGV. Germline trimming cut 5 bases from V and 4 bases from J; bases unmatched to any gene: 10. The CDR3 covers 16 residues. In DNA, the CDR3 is TGTGCCAGCAGCCCAGACAGGGGGCGCCTTGGCTATGGCTACACCTTC. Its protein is CASSPDRGRLGYGYTF.